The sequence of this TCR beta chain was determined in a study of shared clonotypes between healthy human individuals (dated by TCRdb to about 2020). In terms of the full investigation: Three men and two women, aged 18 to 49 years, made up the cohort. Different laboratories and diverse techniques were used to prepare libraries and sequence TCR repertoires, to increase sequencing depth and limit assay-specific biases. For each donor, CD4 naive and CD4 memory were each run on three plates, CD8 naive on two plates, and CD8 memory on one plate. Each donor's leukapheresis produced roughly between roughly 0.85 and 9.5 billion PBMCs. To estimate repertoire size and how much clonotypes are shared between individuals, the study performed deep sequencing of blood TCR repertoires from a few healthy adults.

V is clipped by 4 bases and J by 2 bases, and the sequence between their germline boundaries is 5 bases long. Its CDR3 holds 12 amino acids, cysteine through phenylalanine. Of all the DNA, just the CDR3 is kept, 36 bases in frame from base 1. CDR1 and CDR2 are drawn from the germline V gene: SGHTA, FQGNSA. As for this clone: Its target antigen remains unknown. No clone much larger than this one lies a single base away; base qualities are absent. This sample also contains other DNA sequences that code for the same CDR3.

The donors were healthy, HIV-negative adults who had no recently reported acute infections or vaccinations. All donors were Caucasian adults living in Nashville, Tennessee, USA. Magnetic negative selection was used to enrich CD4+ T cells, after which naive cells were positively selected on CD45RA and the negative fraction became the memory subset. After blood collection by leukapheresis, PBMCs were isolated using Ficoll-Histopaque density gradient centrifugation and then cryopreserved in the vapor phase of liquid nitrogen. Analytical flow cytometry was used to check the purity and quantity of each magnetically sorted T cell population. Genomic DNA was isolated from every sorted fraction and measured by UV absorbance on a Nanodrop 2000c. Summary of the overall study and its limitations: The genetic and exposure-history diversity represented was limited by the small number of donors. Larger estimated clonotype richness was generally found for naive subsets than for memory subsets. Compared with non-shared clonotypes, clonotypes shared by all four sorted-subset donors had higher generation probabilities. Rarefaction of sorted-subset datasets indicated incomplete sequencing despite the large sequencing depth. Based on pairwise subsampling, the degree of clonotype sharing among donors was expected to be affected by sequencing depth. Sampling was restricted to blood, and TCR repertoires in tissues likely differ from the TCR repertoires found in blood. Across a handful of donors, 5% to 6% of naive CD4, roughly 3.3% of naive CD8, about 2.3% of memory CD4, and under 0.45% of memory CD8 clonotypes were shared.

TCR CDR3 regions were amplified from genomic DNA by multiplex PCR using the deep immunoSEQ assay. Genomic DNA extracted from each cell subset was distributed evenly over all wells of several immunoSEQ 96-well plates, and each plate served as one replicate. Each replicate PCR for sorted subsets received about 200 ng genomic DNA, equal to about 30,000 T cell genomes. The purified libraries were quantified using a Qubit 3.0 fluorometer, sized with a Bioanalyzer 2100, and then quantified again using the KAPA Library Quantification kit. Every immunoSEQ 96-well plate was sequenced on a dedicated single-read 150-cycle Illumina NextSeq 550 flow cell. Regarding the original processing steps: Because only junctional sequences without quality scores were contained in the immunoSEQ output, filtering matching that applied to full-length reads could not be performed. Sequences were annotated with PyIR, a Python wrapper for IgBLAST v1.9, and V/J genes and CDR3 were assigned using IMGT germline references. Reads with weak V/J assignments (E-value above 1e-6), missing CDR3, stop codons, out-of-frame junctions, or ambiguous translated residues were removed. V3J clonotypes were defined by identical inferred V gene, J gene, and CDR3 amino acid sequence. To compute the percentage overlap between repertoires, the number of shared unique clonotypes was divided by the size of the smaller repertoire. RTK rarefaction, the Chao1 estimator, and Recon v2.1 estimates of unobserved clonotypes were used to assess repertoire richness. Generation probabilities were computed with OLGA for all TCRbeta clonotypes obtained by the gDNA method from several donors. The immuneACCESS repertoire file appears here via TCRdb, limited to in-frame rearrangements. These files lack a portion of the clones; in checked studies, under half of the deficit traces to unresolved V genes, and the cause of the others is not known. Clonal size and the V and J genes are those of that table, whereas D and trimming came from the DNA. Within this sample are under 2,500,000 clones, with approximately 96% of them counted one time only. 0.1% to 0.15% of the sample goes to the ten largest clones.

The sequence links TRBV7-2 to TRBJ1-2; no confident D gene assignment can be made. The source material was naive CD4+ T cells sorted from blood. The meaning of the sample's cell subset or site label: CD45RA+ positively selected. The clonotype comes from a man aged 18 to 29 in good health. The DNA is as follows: TGTGCCAGCAGCTCCCGGAACTATGGCTACACCTTC. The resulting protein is CASSSRNYGYTF.